This entry features one TCR beta chain sequence. The data belong to a study of beta chain features in type 1 diabetes. The isolated RNA, all of it, was reverse transcribed, so expressed TCRB transcripts were what got sequenced. The method was immunoSEQ multiplex PCR; TCRdb's version includes in-frame clones alone and lacks a portion of them. The data contain 240,000 or so clones, around 68% of them singletons. This CDR3 region has 11 residues. Between the trimmed V and J ends, which lost 7 bases and 8 bases, there was a span of 11 bases. Per germline, CDR1 SQVTM and CDR2 ANQGSEA. The sample was naive CD4+ T cells from blood. The clonotype was recovered from a young man in good health. The chain recombines TRBV29-1 with TRBJ2-2; tentative D call: TRBD1 (5 bases). CDR3 sequence (DNA): TGCAGCGGCGGCAGGGCGGGGGAGCTGTTTTTT. It translates to CSGGRAGELFF.